This entry describes one T cell receptor beta chain. Antigen: not known. Each TCR beta cDNA library carried unique molecular identifiers. Roughly 450,000 cDNA molecules came from 1 to 10 million T cells. TCRdb reanalysed the PCR reads using MiXCR and keeps one entry per CDR3 protein. Counted here are about 540,000 distinct CDR3 sequences, around 34% occurring once; the ten biggest clones make up roughly 6%. V lost 6 bases and J 0 bases, leaving 10 bases between the germline ends. The CDR3 has 13 residues. CDR1 and CDR2 (germline): DFQATT, SNEGSKA (reference sequence). This entry belongs to a study of post-analysis software for immune sequencing data. Study in general: Patients had relapsing-remitting, secondary progressive or progressive-relapsing multiple sclerosis; some lacked subtype. Study-wide results and caveats: Among roughly five TRBV segments more frequent in patients than controls were TRBV5-6, TRBV5-1 and TRBV20-1. Controls had significantly higher normalized Chao1 diversity than multiple sclerosis patients.

The source material was blood. This sequence was found in a girl aged 2 to 17 with multiple sclerosis. V and J are TRBV20-1 and TRBJ2-3; D is unresolved. The CDR3 region is CSAGRVSTDTQYF. The CDR3 DNA is TGCAGTGCAGGCCGGGTGAGCACAGATACGCAGTATTTT.